These 28 T cell receptor beta chains originate from one sample sequenced in a study of human T cells and chemical hapten exposure. TCRdb re-called the RACE reads through MiXCR, storing one row per CDR3 protein. This table holds some 110,000 distinct CDR3 sequences, roughly an eighth found once. Stated time point: patch test 1, 2 weeks after DPC sensitization. As to treatment: therapeutic diphenylcyclopropenone sensitization with weekly scalp DPC. Source: whole blood, taken in connection with sensitization to the hapten diphenylcyclopropenone (DPC). Every receptor here comes from a woman between 50 and 59 years old with alopecia areata. Some clones in this sample may be carry-over from other donors' samples.

This clonotype was seen only once. The chain carries TRBV12-3 or TRBV12-4 and TRBJ1-6, with a weak D call TRBD1 (5 bases). The CDR3 has 14 residues. The V end was cut by 6 bases, the J end by 7 bases, with 13 bases between. The CDR3 sequence: CASSLTRGNSPLHF. The CDR3 DNA reads as TGTGCCAGCAGCCTCACAAGGGGAAATTCACCCCTCCACTTT.

The rearrangement links TRBV12-3 or TRBV12-4 to TRBJ2-1; perhaps TRBD1 as D (6 bases). This CDR3 is 13 amino acids long. The ends were cut back, 6 bases at V and 7 bases at J, with 13 bases in the middle. In DNA form, the CDR3 reads TGTGCCAGCAGCGGGGACACCAGAAATGAGCAGTTCTTC. Translated, it gives CASSGDTRNEQFF.

This clonotype has a handful of counts. The gene calls are TRBV2 and TRBJ1-6; 9 bases agree with TRBD1. Germline V gene lookup returns CDR1 SNHLY and CDR2 FYNNEI. The CDR3 length is 16 residues. With V trimmed by 2 bases and J by 9 bases, 8 bases remained unmatched. CDR3 loop: CASSESRDRVISPLHF. CDR3 nucleotide sequence: TGTGCCAGCAGTGAATCCAGGGACAGGGTGATTTCACCCCTCCACTTT.

CDR3 residues: CASSVGSDQSYEQYF. The DNA of the CDR3 is TGTGCCAGCAGCGTAGGGTCAGACCAATCCTACGAGCAGTACTTC. V usage is TRBV9 and J usage is TRBJ2-7; unclear D gene. Germline V gives CDR1 SGDLS, CDR2 YYNGEE. V lost 0 bases and J 1 base, leaving 11 bases between the germline ends. This CDR3 contains 15 residues.

The table lists this clonotype with a few counts. V usage is TRBV28 and J usage is TRBJ2-5; D is undetermined. V was shortened by 6 bases and J by 1 base, with 12 bases between the two germline ends. CDR3 length: 14 residues. Germline loops: CDR1 MDHEN, CDR2 SYDVKM. CDR3 bases: TGTGCCAGCAGGGTCAGTCCGACCCAAGAGACCCAGTACTTC. It encodes CASRVSPTQETQYF.

The chain recombines TRBV29-1 with TRBJ1-2; D gene uncertain. The germline V gene encodes CDR1 SQVTM and CDR2 ANQGSEA. The CDR3 loop spans 11 amino acids. The V end was cut by 8 bases, the J end by 3 bases, with 10 bases between. The CDR3 region is CSMVGYYGYTF. Written as DNA, the CDR3 is TGCAGCATGGTAGGGTACTATGGCTACACCTTC. The variable domain in full, completed from reference TRBV29-1 and TRBJ1-2, reads SAVISQKPSRDICQRGTSLTIQCQVDSQVTMMFWYRQQPGQSLTLIATANQGSEATYESGFVIDKFPISRPNLTFSTLTVSNMSPEDSSIYLCSMVGYYGYTFGSGTRLTVV.

This clonotype was observed many times. The CDR3 spells CASSQAGRADNTEAFF. The CDR3 DNA sequence: TGCGCCAGCAGCCAAGCGGGGCGGGCCGATAACACTGAAGCTTTCTTT. The chain links TRBV4-1 to TRBJ1-1; a weak D match, TRBD1 (5 bases). The V end was cut by 1 base, the J end by 2 bases, with 14 bases between. Germline CDR1 MGHRA, CDR2 YSYEKL. The CDR3 length is 16 residues.

J is TRBJ2-2 and V is TRBV6-2 or TRBV6-3; D assignment may be TRBD1 or TRBD2 (7 bases each). CDR1 is MNHEY, CDR2 SVGEGT, per germline. The CDR3 length is 15 residues. Trimming removed 7 bases at V and 5 bases at J, with 17 bases between. The CDR3 loop is CASTRQGGLTGELFF. The CDR3 DNA sequence: TGTGCCAGCACCAGACAGGGAGGGCTGACCGGGGAGCTGTTTTTT.

In the case of this clonotype: One base away lies a much larger clone, so this may be a sequencing read error. CDR3 region: CASSEIGNTEAFF. The CDR3 region has the DNA TGCGCCAGCAGTGAGATTGGGAACACTGAAGCTTTCTTT. The chain couples TRBV10-2 to TRBJ1-1; the D is unclear. The V end lost 2 bases, the J end lost 1 base, and 5 bases lay between the germline ends. Germline lookup yields CDR1 WSHSY and CDR2 SAAADI. The CDR3 has 13 residues.

The sample holds many counts of this clonotype. This chain joins TRBV29-1 and TRBJ1-2; D not certain. CDR1 SQVTM and CDR2 ANQGSEA come from the germline V gene. V lost 6 bases to trimming and J lost 3 bases, with 11 bases between them. This CDR3 is 12 amino acids long. CDR3 residues: CSVGREDYGYTF. The CDR3 DNA reads TGCAGCGTGGGGAGGGAGGACTATGGCTACACCTTC.

This clonotype appeared a few times. The chain has TRBV2 and TRBJ1-5, with D perhaps TRBD1 (6 bases). The CDR3 length is 13 residues. Trimming cost V 3 bases and J 6 bases, with 9 bases left between them. The V gene's germline CDR1 is SNHLY and CDR2 FYNNEI. CDR3 nucleotides: TGTGCCAGCAGTGACACAGGGATTCAGCCCCAGCATTTT. Protein: CASSDTGIQPQHF.

The J gene is TRBJ1-5, the V gene TRBV3-1; TRBD1 is a possible D gene (5 bases). Germline values: CDR1 LGHDT, CDR2 YNNKEL (reference sequence). This CDR3 spans 14 amino acids. V dropped 1 base and J dropped 9 bases, with 13 bases sitting between them. The CDR3 here is CASSQVGTGGPQHF. The CDR3 region has the DNA TGTGCCAGCAGCCAAGTCGGCACGGGGGGGCCCCAGCATTTT.

Only a few counts were recorded for this clonotype. The chain uses TRBV7-2 and TRBJ1-6, with 9 bases matching TRBD1. With 7 bases clipped from V and 7 bases from J, the junction kept 8 bases outside the gene matches. The CDR3 contains 15 residues. From germline, CDR1 is SGHTA and CDR2 FQGNSA. The CDR3 reads CASITGTGTNSPLHF. CDR3 DNA: TGTGCCAGCATCACTGGGACAGGGACCAATTCACCCCTCCACTTT. Drawing the rest from reference TRBV7-2 and TRBJ1-6, the complete variable domain is GAGVSQSPSNKVTEKGKDVELRCDPISGHTALYWYRQSLGQGLEFLIYFQGNSAPDKSGLPSDRFSAERTGGSVSTLTIQRTQQEDSAVYLCASITGTGTNSPLHFGNGTRLTVT.

Worth noting for this clonotype: This may arise from a read error, as a much more abundant clone is one base away. The J gene is TRBJ2-7, the V gene TRBV3-1; D uncertain. CDR1 and CDR2 (germline): LGHDT, YNNKEL (reference sequence). The CDR3 extends over 15 amino acids. With 0 bases removed from V and 2 bases from J, the gap between germline ends came to 11 bases. The CDR3 DNA follows: TGTGCCAGCAGCCAAGATCGGAGAACACCCTACGAGCAGTACTTC. Residues: CASSQDRRTPYEQYF.

The rearrangement joins TRBV21-1 to TRBJ2-7; TRBD2, the D gene given by the table, was not confirmed from the DNA. TRBV21-1 is shown as a pseudogene. This CDR3 is 16 amino acids long. The CDR3 reads CASRVPRTSGTHEQYF. In DNA, the CDR3 is TGTGCCAGCAGGGTTCCAAGGACTAGCGGGACCCACGAGCAGTACTTC.

The chain links TRBV7-9 to TRBJ2-7; 9 nucleotides line up with TRBD2. Trimming cost V 4 bases and J 2 bases; bases outside gene matches: 9. Per the germline V gene, CDR1 is SEHNR and CDR2 is FQNEAQ (reference sequence). This CDR3 has 16 amino acids. The DNA of the CDR3 is TGTGCCAGCAGCTCCCCCGGGAGCGGGGGGACCTACGAGCAGTACTTC. Protein sequence: CASSSPGSGGTYEQYF.

This clonotype was counted only a few times. The chain uses TRBV28 and TRBJ2-7; 9 bases match TRBD1. The V gene's germline CDR1 is MDHEN and CDR2 SYDVKM. V gave up 5 bases and J gave up 5 bases; unmatched junction bases: 10. This CDR3 is 15 amino acids long. CDR3: CASSTPGTGSHEQYF. CDR3 DNA sequence: TGTGCCAGCAGTACACCCGGGACAGGGTCCCACGAGCAGTACTTC.

This chain connects TRBV5-5 to TRBJ1-5; D is ambiguous. Germline V gene lookup returns CDR1 SGHKS and CDR2 YYEKEE (reference sequence). The CDR3 is 14 amino acids. Between the trimmed V and J ends, which lost 4 bases and 8 bases, there was a span of 16 bases. The CDR3: CASSVESSLKPQHF. For the CDR3, the DNA is TGTGCCAGCAGCGTTGAGAGCAGTTTGAAGCCCCAGCATTTT.

Here the CDR3 DNA reads TGCGCCAGCAGCCAAGAAGGAGGCCAAAAAGCTTTCTTT. Translating gives CASSQEGGQKAFF. The V call is TRBV4-1, the J call TRBJ1-1; no firm D call. CDR3 length: 13 residues. The V gene's germline CDR1 is MGHRA and CDR2 YSYEKL. Trimming cost V 0 bases and J 9 bases, with 11 bases left between them.

This clonotype was counted ten times or more. The J gene is TRBJ2-1, the V gene TRBV6-5; the D is unclear. This CDR3 contains 15 residues. Deletions cut 5 bases from V and 3 bases from J, with 14 bases between. The V gene's germline CDR1 is MNHEY and CDR2 SVGAGI. CDR3 sequence (DNA): TGTGCCAGCAGTGTAATAGGTCCAAGCTACAATGAGCAGTTCTTC. Amino acid sequence: CASSVIGPSYNEQFF.

This clonotype has at least ten counts. V and J are TRBV20-1 and TRBJ2-2; 8 positions match TRBD1. Germline trimming cut 3 bases from V and 1 base from J; bases unmatched to any gene: 7. There are 16 residues in the CDR3. Germline lookup yields CDR1 DFQATT and CDR2 SNEGSKA (reference sequence). The CDR3 reads CSASQPGQGNTGELFF. CDR3 DNA: TGCAGTGCTAGTCAGCCCGGACAGGGGAACACCGGGGAGCTGTTTTTT.

The chain couples TRBV19 to TRBJ1-5; 10 bases agree with TRBD1. The CDR3 runs to 17 residues. After removal of 4 bases from V and 0 bases from J, the junction contained 6 bases not matched to a gene. Germline V gene lookup returns CDR1 LNHDA and CDR2 SQIVND (reference sequence). The CDR3 loop is CASSTWTGGYSNQPQHF. The CDR3 nucleotides are TGTGCCAGTAGTACTTGGACAGGGGGTTATAGCAATCAGCCCCAGCATTTT. Full variable domain (remainder filled in from reference TRBV19 and TRBJ1-5): DGGITQSPKYLFRKEGQNVTLSCEQNLNHDAMYWYRQDPGQGLRLIYYSQIVNDFQKGDIAEGYSVSREKKESFPLTVTSAQKNPTAFYLCASSTWTGGYSNQPQHFGDGTRLSIL.

This clonotype was found a few times. V gene TRBV28 combines with J gene TRBJ1-1; tentative D call: TRBD1 (5 bases). CDR1 is MDHEN and CDR2 is SYDVKM in the germline V gene. The CDR3 extends over 12 amino acids. Trimming took off 1 base at V and 11 bases at J, with 11 bases between the two ends. The CDR3 loop reads CASSLSGGAAFF. The CDR3 coding sequence is TGTGCCAGCAGTTTATCGGGAGGGGCCGCTTTCTTT.

This clonotype appeared a few times. The J gene is TRBJ1-1, the V gene TRBV28; no firm D call. V was trimmed by 6 bases and J by 10 bases, leaving 18 bases between them. Germline V gene data show CDR1 as MDHEN and CDR2 as SYDVKM. This CDR3 has 13 amino acids. This chain's CDR3 is CASSPPGERGAFF. The CDR3 region has the DNA TGTGCCAGCAGCCCCCCCGGGGAACGGGGAGCTTTCTTT. Together with reference TRBV28 and TRBJ1-1, the CDR3 gives the full variable domain: DVKVTQSSRYLVKRTGEKVFLECVQDMDHENMFWYRQDPGLGLRLIYFSYDVKMKEKGDIPEGYSVSREKKERFSLILESASTNQTSMYLCASSPPGERGAFFGQGTRLTVV.

Many counts were recorded for this clonotype. The chain couples TRBV3-1 to TRBJ1-2; TRBD1 might be the D (5 bases). The CDR3 contains 15 residues. The V gene's germline CDR1 is LGHDT and CDR2 YNNKEL (reference sequence). Trimming took 3 bases from V and 1 from J, leaving 12 bases between them. The CDR3 coding sequence is TGTGCCAGCAGCCACTACGACAGACTTAACTATGGCTACACCTTC. This encodes CASSHYDRLNYGYTF.

The J gene is TRBJ2-3, the V gene TRBV11-2; D is ambiguous. The germline CDR1 and CDR2 sequences are SGHAT and FQNNGV. V was pared by 4 bases and J by 7 bases, with 9 bases between. The CDR3 runs to 12 residues. The CDR3 here is CASSSVGYTQYF. The CDR3, as DNA: TGTGCCAGCAGCTCAGTGGGGTATACGCAGTATTTT.

The chain couples TRBV7-7 to TRBJ1-6; the D gene is possibly TRBD1 (5 bases). This CDR3 comprises 14 residues. The V gene lost 2 bases and the J gene lost 7 bases, with 9 bases spanning the gap. The germline V gene has CDR1 SSHAT and CDR2 FNYEAQ (reference sequence). The CDR3 nucleotides read TGTGCCAGCAGCTTATCAGGGAAGAATTCACCCCTCCACTTT. Its translation: CASSLSGKNSPLHF.

This clonotype was recorded many times. The rearrangement uses TRBV28 and TRBJ2-7; TRBD2 might be the D (5 bases). The CDR3 covers 14 residues. Germline-derived CDR1 and CDR2 are MDHEN and SYDVKM. Trimming took 3 bases from V and 2 from J, leaving 11 bases between them. The CDR3 DNA sequence: TGTGCCAGCAGTTTTCCGAGGGCAGCCTACGAGCAGTACTTC. This translates into CASSFPRAAYEQYF.